This T cell receptor beta chain was profiled in a study of cytomegalovirus exposure and HLA in healthy donors. This clone was seen a single time. PCR primers comprised 60 Vbeta and 13 Jbeta primers. Clones were sequenced by immunoSEQ multiplex PCR, and TCRdb holds only the in-frame ones, with some missing. The sample holds 120,000 or so clones; roughly 80% are singletons and the top ten take approximately 3.6%. The CDR3 extends over 14 amino acids. Germline-derived CDR1 and CDR2 are SQVTM and ANQGSEA. Trimming pared 1 base from V and 4 bases from J, leaving 10 bases between. The source of this sequence is a woman aged 40 to 55 in good health and CMV-seropositive. This chain links TRBV29-1 with TRBJ1-4; D is unclear. Material for sequencing was PBMCs. The CDR3 sequence is CSVEGPGVNEKLFF. Written as DNA, the CDR3 is TGCAGCGTTGAAGGACCGGGAGTTAATGAAAAACTGTTTTTT.